Below are 8 T cell receptor beta chains sequenced from a single sample in a study of cytomegalovirus exposure and HLA in healthy donors (TCRdb year 2017). Libraries were constructed by the immunoSEQ multiplex PCR assay. For the multiplex PCR, a mixture combining 60 forward primers for TCR Vbeta segments and 13 reverse primers for TCR Jbeta segments was used. TCRdb took over this immuneACCESS table, retaining in-frame rearrangements with V and J assigned. Such tables are incomplete; in checked studies, under half of the missing clones stem from an unresolved V gene, and the remainder is unexplained. This sample is represented by 150,000 or so clones; around three quarters of them were singletons. About 12% of the sample is in the top ten clones. Material: PBMCs. The receptors were gathered from a man between 35 and 55 years old in good health and CMV-seropositive.

This clone appeared a few times. The chain joins TRBV6-1 to TRBJ1-1; TRBD1 is a possible D gene (6 bases). The CDR3 spans 13 residues. With 4 bases removed from V and 3 bases from J, the gap between germline ends came to 9 bases. The germline V gene has CDR1 MNHNS and CDR2 SASEGT. The CDR3 DNA follows: TGTGCCAGCAGTGCCAGGGGAGACACTGAAGCTTTCTTT. It specifies CASSARGDTEAFF.

The V call is TRBV5-1, the J call TRBJ2-3; 10 bases line up with TRBD2. CDR3 length equals 15 residues. With 3 bases clipped from V and 1 base from J, the junction kept 2 bases outside the gene matches. Germline V lookup: CDR1 SGHRS, CDR2 YFSETQ. DNA for the CDR3: TGCGCCAGCAGCTGGGGGACTAGCGGCACAGATACGCAGTATTTT. It is translated as CASSWGTSGTDTQYF. The full variable domain, with the rest looked up from reference TRBV5-1 and TRBJ2-3, is KAGVTQTPRYLIKTRGQQVTLSCSPISGHRSVSWYQQTPGQGLQFLFEYFSETQRNKGNFPGRFSGRQFSNSRSEMNVSTLELGDSALYLCASSWGTSGTDTQYFGPGTRLTVL.

The J gene is TRBJ1-1, the V gene TRBV19, with a weak D call TRBD1 (5 bases). The germline V and J ends were trimmed by 0 bases and 4 bases, with 12 bases remaining between them. The CDR3 has 15 amino acids. Per the germline V gene, CDR1 is LNHDA and CDR2 is SQIVND (reference sequence). The CDR3 nucleotides are TGTGCCAGTAGTATAGATACAAGGGGTTCCACTGAAGCTTTCTTT. Translation gives CASSIDTRGSTEAFF.

V and J are TRBV2 and TRBJ2-7; tentatively, D is TRBD2 (5 bases). CDR1 SNHLY and CDR2 FYNNEI come from the germline V gene. The CDR3 contains 12 residues. V dropped 6 bases and J dropped 6 bases, with 12 bases sitting between them. CDR3 loop: CASRVRGFEQYF. The CDR3 nucleotides are TGTGCCAGCAGGGTCCGAGGGTTCGAGCAGTACTTC.

A single count supports this clone. The chain recombines TRBV7-2 with TRBJ2-1; 8 bases align to TRBD2. V was pared by 4 bases and J by 16 bases, with 9 bases of the junction left unmatched. The CDR3 is 12 amino acids. Germline V gives CDR1 SGHTA, CDR2 FQGNSA. The CDR3 nucleotides read TGTGCCAGCAGCTCCGGGACTAGGATGCTCTTCTTC. It encodes CASSSGTRMLFF.

Points on this clone: Compared with germline, one end of the junction differs, possibly owing to a read error. The rearrangement links TRBV7-9 to TRBJ2-1; D is ambiguous. The CDR3 has 11 amino acids. Germline assignment: CDR1 SEHNR and CDR2 FQNEAQ (reference sequence). CDR3 loop: CSSSLSGEQFF. CDR3 sequence (DNA): TGTTCCAGCAGCTTATCCGGTGAGCAGTTCTTC.

The V call is TRBV28, the J call TRBJ1-6; maybe TRBD1 (6 bases). This CDR3 spans 14 amino acids. Trimming left V 4 bases short and J 7 bases short, with 11 bases between. Looked up from germline, CDR1 is MDHEN and CDR2 is SYDVKM. The CDR3 DNA is TGTGCCAGCAGTTCCGGGACAACGAATTCACCCCTCCACTTT. Protein: CASSSGTTNSPLHF. The variable domain in full, with the rest retrieved from reference TRBV28 and TRBJ1-6, is DVKVTQSSRYLVKRTGEKVFLECVQDMDHENMFWYRQDPGLGLRLIYFSYDVKMKEKGDIPEGYSVSREKKERFSLILESASTNQTSMYLCASSSGTTNSPLHFGNGTRLTVT.

The chain recombines TRBV28 with TRBJ2-1, with D possibly matching TRBD2 (5 bases). CDR1 is MDHEN, CDR2 SYDVKM, per germline. The V and J ends lost 8 bases and 0 bases respectively, with 14 bases between them. This CDR3 is built from 15 residues. The CDR3 nucleotides are TGTGCCAGCTCCCCGGCGCTAGCCTCCTACAATGAGCAGTTCTTC. This codes for CASSPALASYNEQFF.